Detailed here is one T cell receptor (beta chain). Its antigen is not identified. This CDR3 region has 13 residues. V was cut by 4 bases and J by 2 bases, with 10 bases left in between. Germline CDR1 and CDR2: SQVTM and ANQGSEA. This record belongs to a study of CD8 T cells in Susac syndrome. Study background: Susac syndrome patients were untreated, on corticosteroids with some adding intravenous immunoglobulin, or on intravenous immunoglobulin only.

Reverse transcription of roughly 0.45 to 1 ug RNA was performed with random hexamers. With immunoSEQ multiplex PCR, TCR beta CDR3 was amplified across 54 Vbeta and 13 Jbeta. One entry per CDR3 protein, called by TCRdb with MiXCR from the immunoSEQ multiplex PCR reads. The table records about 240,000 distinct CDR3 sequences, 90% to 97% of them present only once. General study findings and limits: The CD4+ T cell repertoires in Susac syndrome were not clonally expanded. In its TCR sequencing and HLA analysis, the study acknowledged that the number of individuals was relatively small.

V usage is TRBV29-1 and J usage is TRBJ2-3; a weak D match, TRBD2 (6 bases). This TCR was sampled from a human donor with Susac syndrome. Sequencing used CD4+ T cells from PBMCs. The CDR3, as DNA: TGCAGCGTTGTTGGACTATACACAGATACGCAGTATTTT. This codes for CSVVGLYTDTQYF.